This T cell receptor (beta chain) emerged from a study of shared clonotypes between healthy human individuals. About 30,000 T cell genomes (approximately 190 ng DNA) went into each sorted-subset replicate. Assay: immunoSEQ multiplex PCR; the TCRdb copy retains only in-frame clones and omits some. Among 2 million or so clones listed, about 94% were seen once. CD45RO-negative, CCR7-selected cells formed the naive CD8 fraction, which excluded terminally differentiated effector memory CD45RA+ cells. CDR1 MNHEY and CDR2 SMNVEV come from the germline V gene (reference sequence). This CDR3 has 14 residues. Trimming took 3 bases from V and 0 from J, leaving 9 bases between them.

The sequence came from a man aged 18 to 30 in good health. The rearrangement links TRBV27 to TRBJ2-7; D is uncertain. Specimen: naive CD8+ T cells sorted from blood. The DNA for the CDR3 is TGTGCCAGCAGTTTGAAAGGGCTCTCCTACGAGCAGTACTTC. The encoded protein is CASSLKGLSYEQYF.